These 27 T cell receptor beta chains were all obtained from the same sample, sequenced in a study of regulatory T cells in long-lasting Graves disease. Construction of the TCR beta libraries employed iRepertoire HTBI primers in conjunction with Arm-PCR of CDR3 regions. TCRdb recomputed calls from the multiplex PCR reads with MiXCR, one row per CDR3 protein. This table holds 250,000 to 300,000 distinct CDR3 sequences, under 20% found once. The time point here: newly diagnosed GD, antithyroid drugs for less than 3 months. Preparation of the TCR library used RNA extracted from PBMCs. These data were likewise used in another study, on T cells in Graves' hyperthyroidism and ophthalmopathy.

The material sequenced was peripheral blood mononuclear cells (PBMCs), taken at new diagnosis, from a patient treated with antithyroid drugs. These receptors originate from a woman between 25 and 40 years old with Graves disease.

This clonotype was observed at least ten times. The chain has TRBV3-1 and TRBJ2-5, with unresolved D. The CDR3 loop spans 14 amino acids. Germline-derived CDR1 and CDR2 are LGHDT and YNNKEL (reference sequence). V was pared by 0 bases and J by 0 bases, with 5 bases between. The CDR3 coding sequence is TGTGCCAGCAGCCAAGACGCCTACCAAGAGACCCAGTACTTC. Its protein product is CASSQDAYQETQYF.

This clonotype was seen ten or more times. The CDR3 loop reads CASSPTTANTEAFF. The CDR3 bases are TGTGCCAGTAGTCCTACGACAGCGAACACTGAAGCTTTCTTT. The chain has TRBV19 and TRBJ1-1; D is perhaps TRBD1 (5 bases). The CDR3 totals 14 residues. V was pared by 5 bases and J by 1 base, with 11 bases between. Germline V gives CDR1 LNHDA, CDR2 SQIVND (reference sequence). Filled out from reference TRBV19 and TRBJ1-1, the complete variable domain reads DGGITQSPKYLFRKEGQNVTLSCEQNLNHDAMYWYRQDPGQGLRLIYYSQIVNDFQKGDIAEGYSVSREKKESFPLTVTSAQKNPTAFYLCASSPTTANTEAFFGQGTRLTVV.

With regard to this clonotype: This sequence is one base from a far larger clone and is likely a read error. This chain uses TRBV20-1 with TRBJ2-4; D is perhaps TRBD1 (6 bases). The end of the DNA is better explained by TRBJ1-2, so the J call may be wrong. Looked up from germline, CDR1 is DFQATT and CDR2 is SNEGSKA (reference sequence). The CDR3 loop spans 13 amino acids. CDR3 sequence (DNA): TGCAGTGCTAGAGTGGGGGGCATGGATGGCTACACCTTC. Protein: CSARVGGMDGYTF.

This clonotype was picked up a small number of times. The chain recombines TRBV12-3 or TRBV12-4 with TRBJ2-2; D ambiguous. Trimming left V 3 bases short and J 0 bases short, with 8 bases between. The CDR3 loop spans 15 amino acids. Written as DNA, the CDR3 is TGTGCCAGCAGTTTGGGAAGGGCGAACACCGGGGAGCTGTTTTTT. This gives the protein CASSLGRANTGELFF.

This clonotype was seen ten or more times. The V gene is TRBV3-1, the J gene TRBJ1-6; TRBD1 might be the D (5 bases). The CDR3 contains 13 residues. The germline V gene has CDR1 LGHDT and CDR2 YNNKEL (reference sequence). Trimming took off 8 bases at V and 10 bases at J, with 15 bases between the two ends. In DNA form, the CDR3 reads TGTGCCAGCGGGGGAATGGGAGGCTCACCCCTCCACTTT. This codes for CASGGMGGSPLHF.

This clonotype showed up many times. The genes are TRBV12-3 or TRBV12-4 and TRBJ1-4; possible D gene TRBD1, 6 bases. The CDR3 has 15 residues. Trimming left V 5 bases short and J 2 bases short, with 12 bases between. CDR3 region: CASSPTGTTNEKLFF. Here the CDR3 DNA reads TGTGCCAGCAGTCCTACAGGGACCACTAATGAAAAACTGTTTTTT.

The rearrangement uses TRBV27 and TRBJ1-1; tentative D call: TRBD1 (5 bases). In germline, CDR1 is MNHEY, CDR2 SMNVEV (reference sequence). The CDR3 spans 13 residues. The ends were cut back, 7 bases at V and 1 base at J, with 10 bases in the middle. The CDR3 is CASMGRANTEAFF. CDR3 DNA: TGTGCCAGCATGGGCAGGGCGAACACTGAAGCTTTCTTT.

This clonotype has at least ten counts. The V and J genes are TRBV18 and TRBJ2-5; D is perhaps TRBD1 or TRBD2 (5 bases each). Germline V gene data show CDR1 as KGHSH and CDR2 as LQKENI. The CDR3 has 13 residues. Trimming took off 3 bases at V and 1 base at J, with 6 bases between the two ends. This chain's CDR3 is CASSPGVQETQYF. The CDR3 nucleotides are TGTGCCAGCTCACCGGGGGTCCAAGAGACCCAGTACTTC.

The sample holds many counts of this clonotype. The CDR3 region is CAIRGQSYEQYF. As DNA, the CDR3 is TGTGCCATCAGAGGACAGTCCTACGAGCAGTACTTC. The chain carries TRBV10-3 and TRBJ2-7, with D possibly TRBD1 on 6 matching bases. CDR1 and CDR2 (germline): ENHRY, SYGVKD. V was clipped by 6 bases and J by 1 base, with 7 bases between them. This CDR3 region has 12 residues.

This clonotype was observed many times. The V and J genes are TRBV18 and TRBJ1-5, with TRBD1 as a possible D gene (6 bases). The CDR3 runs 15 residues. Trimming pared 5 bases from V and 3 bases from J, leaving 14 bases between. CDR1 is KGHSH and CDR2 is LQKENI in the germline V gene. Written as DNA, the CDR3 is TGTGCCAGCTCAACCGAGGGGGGAAACAATCAGCCCCAGCATTTT. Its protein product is CASSTEGGNNQPQHF.

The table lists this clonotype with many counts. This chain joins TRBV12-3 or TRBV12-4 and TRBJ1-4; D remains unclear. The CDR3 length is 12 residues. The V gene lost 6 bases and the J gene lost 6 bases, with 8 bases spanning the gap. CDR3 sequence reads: CASRGLYEKLFF. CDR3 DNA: TGTGCCAGCAGAGGACTGTATGAAAAACTGTTTTTT.

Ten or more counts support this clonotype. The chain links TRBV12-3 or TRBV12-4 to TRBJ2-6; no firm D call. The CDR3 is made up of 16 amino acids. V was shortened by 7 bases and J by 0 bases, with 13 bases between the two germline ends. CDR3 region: CASTPGPSSGANVLTF. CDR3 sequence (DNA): TGTGCCAGCACACCTGGACCGAGCTCTGGGGCCAACGTCCTGACTTTC.

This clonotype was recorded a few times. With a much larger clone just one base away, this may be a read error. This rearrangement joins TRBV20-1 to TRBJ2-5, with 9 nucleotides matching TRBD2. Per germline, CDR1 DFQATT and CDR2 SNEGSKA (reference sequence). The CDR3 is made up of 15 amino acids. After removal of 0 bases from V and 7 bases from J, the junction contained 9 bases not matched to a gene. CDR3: CSARDSLAGSGTQYF. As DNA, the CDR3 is TGCAGTGCTAGAGATTCCCTAGCGGGGTCAGGGACCCAGTACTTC.

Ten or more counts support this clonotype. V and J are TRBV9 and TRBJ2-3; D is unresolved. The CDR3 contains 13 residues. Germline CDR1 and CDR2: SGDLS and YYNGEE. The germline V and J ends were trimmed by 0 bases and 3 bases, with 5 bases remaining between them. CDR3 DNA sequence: TGTGCCAGCAGCGTAGCAGTAACAGATACGCAGTATTTT. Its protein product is CASSVAVTDTQYF.

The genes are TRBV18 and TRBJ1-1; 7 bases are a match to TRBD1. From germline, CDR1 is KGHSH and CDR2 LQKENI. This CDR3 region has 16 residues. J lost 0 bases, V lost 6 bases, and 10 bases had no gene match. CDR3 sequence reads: CASSPKRQGMNTEAFF. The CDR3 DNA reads TGTGCCAGCTCGCCTAAACGACAGGGAATGAACACTGAAGCTTTCTTT.

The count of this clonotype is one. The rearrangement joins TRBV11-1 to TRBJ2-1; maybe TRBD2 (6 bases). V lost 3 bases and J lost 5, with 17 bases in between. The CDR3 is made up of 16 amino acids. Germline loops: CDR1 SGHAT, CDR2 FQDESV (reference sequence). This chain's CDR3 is CASSLEAGRQDNEQFF. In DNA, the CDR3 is TGTGCCAGCAGCTTGGAAGCGGGCCGTCAGGACAATGAGCAGTTCTTC.

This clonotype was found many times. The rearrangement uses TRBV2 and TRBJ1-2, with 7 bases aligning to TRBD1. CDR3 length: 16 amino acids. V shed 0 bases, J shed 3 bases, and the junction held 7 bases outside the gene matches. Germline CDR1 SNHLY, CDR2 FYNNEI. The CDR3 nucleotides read TGTGCCAGCAGTGAAGCGGGACAGCCTTTCGACTATGGCTACACCTTC. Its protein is CASSEAGQPFDYGYTF.

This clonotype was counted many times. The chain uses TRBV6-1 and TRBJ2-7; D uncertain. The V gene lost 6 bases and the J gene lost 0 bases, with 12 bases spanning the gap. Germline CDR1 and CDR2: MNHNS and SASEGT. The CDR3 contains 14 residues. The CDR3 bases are TGTGCCAGCAGCGTCGGTCAAAGCTCCTACGAGCAGTACTTC. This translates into CASSVGQSSYEQYF.

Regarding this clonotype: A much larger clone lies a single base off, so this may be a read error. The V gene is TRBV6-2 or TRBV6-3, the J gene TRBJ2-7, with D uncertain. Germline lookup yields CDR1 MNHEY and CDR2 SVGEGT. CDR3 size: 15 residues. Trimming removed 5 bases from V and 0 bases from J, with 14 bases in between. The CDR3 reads CASSMTSGSSYEQYF. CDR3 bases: TGTGCCAGCAGTATGACCTCTGGTAGCTCCTACGAGCAGTACTTC.

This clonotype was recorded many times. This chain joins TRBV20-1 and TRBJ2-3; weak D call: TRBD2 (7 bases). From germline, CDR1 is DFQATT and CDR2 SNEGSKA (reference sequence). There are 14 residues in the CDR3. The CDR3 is CRGGGPSSTDTQYF. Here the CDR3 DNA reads TGCAGGGGGGGGGGCCCCTCCTCCACAGATACGCAGTATTTT.

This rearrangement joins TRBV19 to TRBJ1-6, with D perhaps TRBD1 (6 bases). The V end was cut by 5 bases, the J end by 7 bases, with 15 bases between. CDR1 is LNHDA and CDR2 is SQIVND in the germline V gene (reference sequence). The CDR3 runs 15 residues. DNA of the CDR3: TGTGCCAGTAGTCCCCGAGGTAGGGGGAATTCACCCCTCCACTTT. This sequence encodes CASSPRGRGNSPLHF.

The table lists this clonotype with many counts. Here the CDR3 DNA reads TGTGCCAGCAGCCTCCTGGGGACTTCACAAGAGACCCAGTACTTC. Translation gives CASSLLGTSQETQYF. V gene TRBV7-2 combines with J gene TRBJ2-5, with D possibly being TRBD2 (6 bases). Trimming shortened V by 5 bases and J by 2 bases, and 15 bases separated the two germline ends. Germline CDR1 and CDR2: SGHTA and FQGNSA. The CDR3 length is 15 residues.

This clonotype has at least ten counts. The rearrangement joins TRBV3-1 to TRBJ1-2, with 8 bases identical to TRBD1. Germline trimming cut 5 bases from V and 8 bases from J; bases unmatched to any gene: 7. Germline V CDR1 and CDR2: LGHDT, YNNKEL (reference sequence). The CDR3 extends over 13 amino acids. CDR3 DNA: TGTGCCAGCAGCAAGGGGACAGGAGAAGGCTACACCTTC. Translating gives CASSKGTGEGYTF.

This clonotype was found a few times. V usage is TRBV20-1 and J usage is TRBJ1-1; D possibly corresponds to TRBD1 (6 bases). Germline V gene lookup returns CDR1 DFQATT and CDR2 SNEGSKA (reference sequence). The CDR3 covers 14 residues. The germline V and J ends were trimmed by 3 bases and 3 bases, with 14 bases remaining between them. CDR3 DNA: TGCAGTGCTAGGGCGGGGGGCACGGACACTGAAGCTTTCTTT. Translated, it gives CSARAGGTDTEAFF.

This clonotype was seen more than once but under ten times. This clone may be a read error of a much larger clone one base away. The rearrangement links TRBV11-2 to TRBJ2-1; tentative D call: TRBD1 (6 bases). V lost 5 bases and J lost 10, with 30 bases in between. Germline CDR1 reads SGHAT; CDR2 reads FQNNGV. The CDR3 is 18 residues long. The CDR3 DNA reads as TGTGCCAGCAGCCTTTACCCCACAAAGGGACAAGGGAACTACGAGCAGTTCTTC. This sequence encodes CASSLYPTKGQGNYEQFF.

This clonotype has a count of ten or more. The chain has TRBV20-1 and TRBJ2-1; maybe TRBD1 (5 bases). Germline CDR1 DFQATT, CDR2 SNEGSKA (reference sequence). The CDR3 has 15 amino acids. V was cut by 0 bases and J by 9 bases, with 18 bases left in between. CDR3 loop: CSARDSRARFIEQFF. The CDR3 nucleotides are TGCAGTGCTAGAGATTCCAGGGCGCGCTTCATTGAGCAGTTCTTC.

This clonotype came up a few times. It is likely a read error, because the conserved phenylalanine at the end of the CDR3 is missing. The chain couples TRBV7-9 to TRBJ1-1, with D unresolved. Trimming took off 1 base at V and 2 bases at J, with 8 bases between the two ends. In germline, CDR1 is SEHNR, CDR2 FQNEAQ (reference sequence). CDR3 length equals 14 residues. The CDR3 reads CASSLGPGNTEAFL. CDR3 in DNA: TGTGCCAGCAGCTTAGGGCCGGGAAACACTGAAGCTTTCCTT.